Detailed here is one T cell receptor (beta chain). Its antigen is not known. This CDR3 has 13 residues. The germline V and J ends were trimmed by 3 bases and 8 bases, with 12 bases remaining between them. This entry is derived from a study of beta chain features in type 1 diabetes. Study summary: There were some 100,000,000 sorted cells examined across all samples.

Of the isolated RNA, all was reverse transcribed, and so the sequenced material was expressed TCRB transcripts. The table came from immunoSEQ multiplex PCR; TCRdb's copy has only in-frame clones and leaves some out. Of about 650,000 clones in the sample, approximately 13% were seen once. General study results and limits: Diminished insertions and augmented deletions at VDJ junctions characterized type 1 diabetes patients. People with Type 1 diabetes carried modestly yet significantly shorter TCRB CDR3s in all four CD4+ subsets.

The V call is TRBV23-1, the J call TRBJ2-3; D not resolved. TRBV23-1 carries the ORF label, with uncertain function. Sequenced material: naive CD4+ T cells from blood. The clonotype originates from a man aged 25-40 years with type 1 diabetes. The CDR3 protein is CASSHPGLATQYF. The DNA for the CDR3 is TGCGCCAGCAGTCATCCCGGGCTCGCTACGCAGTATTTT.